One sample yielded the 16 T cell receptor beta chains listed below, sequenced in a study of blood T cell repertoires in COVID-19. Data came from immunoSEQ multiplex PCR; TCRdb stores just in-frame clones and leaves some out. This sample has fewer than 700,000 clones, with roughly nine tenths found just once. Material for sequencing was peripheral blood. The receptors stem from a woman in her 50s with COVID-19, enrolled during active disease.

This rearrangement joins TRBV5-4 to TRBJ1-2, with D hard to call. This CDR3 comprises 13 residues. Germline V CDR1 and CDR2: SGHNT, YYREEE (reference sequence). V dropped 0 bases and J dropped 8 bases, with 11 bases sitting between them. The CDR3: CASSLDGVEGYTF. CDR3 sequence (DNA): TGTGCCAGCAGCTTGGACGGGGTGGAAGGCTACACCTTC.

The V call is TRBV29-1, the J call TRBJ1-1; D remains ambiguous. The V end lost 4 bases, the J end lost 7 bases, and 7 bases lay between the germline ends. The CDR3 is 10 residues long. CDR1 and CDR2 (germline): SQVTM, ANQGSEA. CDR3 sequence: CSVGGIEAFF. The CDR3 DNA sequence: TGCAGCGTTGGAGGCATTGAAGCTTTCTTT.

V and J are TRBV5-6 and TRBJ2-3; maybe TRBD1 (6 bases). CDR3 length: 15 amino acids. Germline V gene data show CDR1 as SGHDT and CDR2 as YYEEEE. The ends were cut back, 2 bases at V and 3 bases at J, with 13 bases in the middle. The CDR3 sequence is CASSFRQRGTDTQYF. The CDR3 DNA follows: TGTGCCAGCAGCTTCCGTCAGAGGGGGACAGATACGCAGTATTTT.

This chain connects TRBV6-5 to TRBJ1-1, with D perhaps matching TRBD1 (6 bases). V lost 4 bases and J lost 3, with 18 bases in between. The CDR3 has 16 amino acids. Germline V gene sequence: CDR1 MNHEY, CDR2 SVGAGI. The CDR3 DNA is TGTGCCAGCAGTTCTTCTCGGGGGGCGGGGTACACTGAAGCTTTCTTT. Its protein product is CASSSSRGAGYTEAFF.

This sequence joins TRBV27 and TRBJ2-7; D is perhaps TRBD2 (6 bases). The CDR3 has 14 amino acids. Germline lookup yields CDR1 MNHEY and CDR2 SMNVEV (reference sequence). The V end was cut by 3 bases, the J end by 6 bases, with 15 bases between. The CDR3 reads CASSLAGNVGEQYF. The CDR3 DNA reads as TGTGCCAGCAGTTTGGCGGGGAACGTCGGCGAGCAGTACTTC.

This clone was observed a handful of times. This chain links TRBV7-9 with TRBJ1-2; no clear D gene. This CDR3 region has 11 residues. Germline CDR1 reads SEHNR; CDR2 reads FQNEAQ (reference sequence). Trimming cost V 11 bases and J 6 bases, with 13 bases left between them. CDR3 bases: TGTGCCGGCTGGGGAGGAAATGGCTACACCTTC. Translating gives CAGWGGNGYTF.

This sequence joins TRBV6-5 and TRBJ2-5, with a weak D call TRBD1 (6 bases). Trimming left V 0 bases short and J 3 bases short, with 8 bases between. CDR1 is MNHEY, CDR2 SVGAGI, per germline. The CDR3 covers 14 residues. CDR3 amino acids: CASSYSGAEETQYF. The CDR3 nucleotides read TGTGCCAGCAGTTACTCGGGGGCGGAAGAGACCCAGTACTTC.

The chain recombines TRBV18 with TRBJ2-1; D perhaps matches TRBD1 (5 bases). Germline CDR1 KGHSH, CDR2 LQKENI. Trimming removed 1 base from V and 5 bases from J, with 12 bases in between. The CDR3 covers 15 residues. The CDR3 coding sequence is TGTGCCAGCTCACCACAGGTCAGGGTCGACAATGAGCAGTTCTTC. Protein product: CASSPQVRVDNEQFF.

A single count supports this clone. The chain links TRBV23-1 to TRBJ1-1; D uncertain. TRBV23-1 is an open reading frame, and its role is uncertain. The CDR3 runs to 16 residues. The V and J ends lost 3 bases and 0 bases respectively, with 14 bases between them. The CDR3 nucleotides read TGCGCCAGCAGTCATCCCCCTGGAGTCATGAACACTGAAGCTTTCTTT. This gives the protein CASSHPPGVMNTEAFF.

This clone has just one count. Other nucleotide sequences from this sample produce the same CDR3. V is TRBV20-1 and J is TRBJ1-1; D is undetermined. The CDR3 runs 11 residues. Looked up from germline, CDR1 is DFQATT and CDR2 is SNEGSKA (reference sequence). The germline V and J ends were trimmed by 6 bases and 1 base, with 6 bases remaining between them. DNA for the CDR3: TGCAGTGCCCGACAGAACACTGAAGCTTTCTTT. Translated: CSARQNTEAFF.

The chain joins TRBV10-2 to TRBJ2-3; possibly TRBD1 for D (6 bases). Germline V gene sequence: CDR1 WSHSY, CDR2 SAAADI. V shed 10 bases and J shed 4 bases, with 15 bases lying between them. The CDR3 sequence is 13 residues long. In nucleotides, the CDR3 is TGCGCCACCCGAACGGGACAATCAGATACGCAGTATTTT. Protein product: CATRTGQSDTQYF.

The rearrangement joins TRBV27 to TRBJ1-1; possibly TRBD1 for D (6 bases). Germline values: CDR1 MNHEY, CDR2 SMNVEV (reference sequence). Trimming cost V 3 bases and J 5 bases, with 13 bases left between them. The CDR3 loop spans 14 amino acids. This chain's CDR3 is CASSFTTGWTEAFF. DNA for the CDR3: TGTGCCAGCAGTTTCACCACAGGGTGGACTGAAGCTTTCTTT.

The gene calls are TRBV27 and TRBJ1-1, with 11 bases that match TRBD1. The V and J ends lost 5 bases and 5 bases, in that order; junction bases with no gene match: 4. CDR1 MNHEY and CDR2 SMNVEV come from the germline V gene (reference sequence). This CDR3 comprises 14 residues. The CDR3 region is CASSPGQGATEAFF. CDR3 DNA sequence: TGTGCCAGCAGTCCCGGACAGGGGGCGACTGAAGCTTTCTTT.

This clone was counted between two and nine times. The chain is built from TRBV2 and TRBJ1-3, with D possibly matching TRBD1 (5 bases). This CDR3 comprises 16 residues. Between the trimmed V and J ends, which lost 2 bases and 4 bases, there was a span of 15 bases. The germline gives CDR1 SNHLY, CDR2 FYNNEI. DNA for the CDR3: TGTGCCAGCAGTGAACGGGCGGGACGCCAAGGAAACACCATATATTTT. As protein: CASSERAGRQGNTIYF.

This chain joins TRBV11-2 and TRBJ1-1, with TRBD1 as a possible D gene (6 bases). Germline V gene sequence: CDR1 SGHAT, CDR2 FQNNGV. The CDR3 sequence is 11 residues long. Trimming stripped 5 bases from V and 5 bases from J, with 6 bases between. CDR3 region: CASSTGTEAFF. CDR3 coding DNA: TGTGCCAGCAGCACAGGGACTGAAGCTTTCTTT.

This chain joins TRBV25-1 and TRBJ1-4, with D possibly matching TRBD1 (5 bases). The germline CDR1 and CDR2 sequences are MGHDK and SYGVNS. V was shortened by 4 bases and J by 4 bases, with 16 bases between the two germline ends. This CDR3 contains 16 residues. The CDR3 loop reads CASSVHTGGINEKLFF. The DNA of the CDR3 is TGTGCCAGCAGTGTCCATACGGGGGGGATTAATGAAAAACTGTTTTTT.